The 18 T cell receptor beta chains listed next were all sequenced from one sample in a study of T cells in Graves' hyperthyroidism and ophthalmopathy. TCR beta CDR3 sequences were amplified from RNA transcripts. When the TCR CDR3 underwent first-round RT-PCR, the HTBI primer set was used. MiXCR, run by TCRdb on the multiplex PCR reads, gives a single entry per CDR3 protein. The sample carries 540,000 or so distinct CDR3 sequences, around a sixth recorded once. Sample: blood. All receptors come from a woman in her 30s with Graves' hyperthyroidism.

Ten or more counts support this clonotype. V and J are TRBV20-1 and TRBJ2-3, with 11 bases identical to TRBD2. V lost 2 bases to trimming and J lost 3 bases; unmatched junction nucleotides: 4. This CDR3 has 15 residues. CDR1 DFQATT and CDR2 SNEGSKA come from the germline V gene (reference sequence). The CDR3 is CSARTSGGGTDTQYF. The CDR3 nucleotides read TGCAGTGCTAGAACTAGCGGGGGAGGAACAGATACGCAGTATTTT.

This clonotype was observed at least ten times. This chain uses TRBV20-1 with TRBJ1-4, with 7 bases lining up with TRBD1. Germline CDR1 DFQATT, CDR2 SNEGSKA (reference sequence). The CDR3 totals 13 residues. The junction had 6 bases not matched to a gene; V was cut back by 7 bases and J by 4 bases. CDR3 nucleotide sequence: TGCAGTGTCCCGGGACAGAATAATGAAAAACTGTTTTTT. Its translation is CSVPGQNNEKLFF.

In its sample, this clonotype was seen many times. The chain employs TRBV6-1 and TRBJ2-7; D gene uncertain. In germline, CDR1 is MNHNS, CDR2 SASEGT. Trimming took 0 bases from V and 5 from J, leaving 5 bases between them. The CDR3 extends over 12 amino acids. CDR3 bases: TGTGCCAGCAGTGAAGCGAGAGACGAGCAGTACTTC. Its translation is CASSEARDEQYF.

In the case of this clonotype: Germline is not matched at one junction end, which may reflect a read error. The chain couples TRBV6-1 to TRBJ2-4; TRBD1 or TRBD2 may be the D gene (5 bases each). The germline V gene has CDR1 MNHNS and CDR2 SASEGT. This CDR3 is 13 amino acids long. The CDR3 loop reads CASSEGPLNIQYF. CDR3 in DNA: TGTGCCAGTAGTGAGGGGCCTCTAAACATTCAGTACTTC.

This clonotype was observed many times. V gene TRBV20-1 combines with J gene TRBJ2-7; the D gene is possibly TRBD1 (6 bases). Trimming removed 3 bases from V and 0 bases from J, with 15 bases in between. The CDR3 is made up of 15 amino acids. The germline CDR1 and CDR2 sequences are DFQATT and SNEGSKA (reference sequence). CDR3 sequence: CSASRGTSPSYEQYF. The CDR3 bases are TGCAGTGCTAGTAGGGGGACATCCCCCTCCTACGAGCAGTACTTC.

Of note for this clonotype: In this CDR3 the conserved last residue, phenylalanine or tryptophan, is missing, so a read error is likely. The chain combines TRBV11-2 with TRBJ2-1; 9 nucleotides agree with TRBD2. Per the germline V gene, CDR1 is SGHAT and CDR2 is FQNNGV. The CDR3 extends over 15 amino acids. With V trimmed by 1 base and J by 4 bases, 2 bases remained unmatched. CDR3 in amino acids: CASSLGGLAYNEQFI. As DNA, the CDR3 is TGTGCCAGCAGCTTAGGTGGACTAGCGTACAATGAGCAGTTCATC.

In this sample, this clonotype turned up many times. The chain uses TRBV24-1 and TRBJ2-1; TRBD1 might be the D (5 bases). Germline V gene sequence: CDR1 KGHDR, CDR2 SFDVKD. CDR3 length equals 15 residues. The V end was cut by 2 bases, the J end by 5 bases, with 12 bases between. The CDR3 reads CATSDYSNRNNEQFF. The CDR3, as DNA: TGTGCCACCAGTGATTATAGTAACAGGAACAATGAGCAGTTCTTC.

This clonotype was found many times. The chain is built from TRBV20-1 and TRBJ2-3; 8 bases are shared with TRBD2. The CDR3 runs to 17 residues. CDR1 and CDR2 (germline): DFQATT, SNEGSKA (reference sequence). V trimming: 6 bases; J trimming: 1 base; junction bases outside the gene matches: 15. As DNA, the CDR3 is TGCAGTGCGGCGGGGGGAGCGACCTCGACGGGCACAGATACGCAGTATTTT. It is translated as CSAAGGATSTGTDTQYF.

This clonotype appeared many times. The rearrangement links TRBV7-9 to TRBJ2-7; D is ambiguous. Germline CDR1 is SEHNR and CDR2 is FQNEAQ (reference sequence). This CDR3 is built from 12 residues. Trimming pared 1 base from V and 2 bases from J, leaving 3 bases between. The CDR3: CASSLGAYEQYF. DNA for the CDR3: TGTGCCAGCAGCTTAGGAGCCTACGAGCAGTACTTC.

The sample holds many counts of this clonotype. The CDR3, as DNA: TGTGCCAGCAATATACGGGGTTACGGGCTTGGCAATCAGCCCCAGCATTTT. It specifies CASNIRGYGLGNQPQHF. This rearrangement joins TRBV6-2 or TRBV6-3 to TRBJ1-5; D call uncertain. This CDR3 comprises 17 residues. V shed 7 bases and J shed 2 bases, with 21 bases lying between them. Germline loops: CDR1 MNHEY, CDR2 SVGEGT.

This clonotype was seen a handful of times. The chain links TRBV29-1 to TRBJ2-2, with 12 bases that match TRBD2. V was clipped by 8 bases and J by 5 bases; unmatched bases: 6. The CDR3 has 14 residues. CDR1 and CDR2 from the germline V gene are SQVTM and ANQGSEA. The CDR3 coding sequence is TGCAGCATGTCCGGGACTAGCGGGACCGGGGAGCTGTTTTTT. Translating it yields CSMSGTSGTGELFF.

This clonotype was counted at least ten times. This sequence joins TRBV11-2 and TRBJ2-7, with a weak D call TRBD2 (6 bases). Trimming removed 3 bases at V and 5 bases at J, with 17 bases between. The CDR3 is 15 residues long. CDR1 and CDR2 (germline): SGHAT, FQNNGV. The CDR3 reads CASSLVSGLRNEQYF. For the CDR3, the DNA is TGTGCCAGCAGCTTGGTTTCGGGACTTCGAAACGAGCAGTACTTC.

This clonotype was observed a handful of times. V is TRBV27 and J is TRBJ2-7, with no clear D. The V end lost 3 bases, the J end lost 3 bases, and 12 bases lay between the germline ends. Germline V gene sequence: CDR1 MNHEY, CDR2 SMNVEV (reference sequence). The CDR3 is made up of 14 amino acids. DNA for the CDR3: TGTGCCAGCAGTTTGGCCTTTATAGGCTACGAGCAGTACTTC. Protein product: CASSLAFIGYEQYF.

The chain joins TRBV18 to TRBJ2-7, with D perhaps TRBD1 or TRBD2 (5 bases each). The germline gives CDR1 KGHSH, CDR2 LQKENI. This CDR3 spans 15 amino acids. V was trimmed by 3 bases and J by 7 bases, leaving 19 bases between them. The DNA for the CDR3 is TGTGCCAGCTCACCTTCCGGGACCCCCACTCGGGAGCAGTACTTC. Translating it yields CASSPSGTPTREQYF.

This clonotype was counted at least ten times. This CDR3 reads CASEDRGLDGTEAFF. The CDR3 DNA sequence: TGTGCCAGCGAGGACAGGGGGCTAGATGGCACTGAAGCTTTCTTT. The chain couples TRBV2 to TRBJ1-1, with TRBD1 matching 11 bases. The CDR3 has 15 amino acids. Germline V gives CDR1 SNHLY, CDR2 FYNNEI. V was clipped by 8 bases and J by 4 bases; unmatched bases: 9.

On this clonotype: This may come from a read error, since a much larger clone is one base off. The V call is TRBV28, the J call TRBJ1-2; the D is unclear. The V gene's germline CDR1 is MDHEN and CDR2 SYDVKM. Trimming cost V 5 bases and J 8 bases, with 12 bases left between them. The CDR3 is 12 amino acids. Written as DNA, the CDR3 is TGTGCCAGCAGTGCGTCGGTAGGCGGCTACACCTTC. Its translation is CASSASVGGYTF.

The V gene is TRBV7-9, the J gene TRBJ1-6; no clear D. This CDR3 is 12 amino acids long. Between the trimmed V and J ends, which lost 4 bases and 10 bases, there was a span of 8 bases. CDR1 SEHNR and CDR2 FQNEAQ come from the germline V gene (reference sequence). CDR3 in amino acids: CASSSRVSPLHF. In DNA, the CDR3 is TGTGCCAGCAGCTCCCGAGTATCACCCCTCCACTTT.

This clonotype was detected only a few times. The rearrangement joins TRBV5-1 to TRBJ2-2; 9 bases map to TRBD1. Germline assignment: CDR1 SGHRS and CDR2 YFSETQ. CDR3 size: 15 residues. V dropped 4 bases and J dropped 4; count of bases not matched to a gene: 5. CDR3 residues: CASSPTGGVTGELFF. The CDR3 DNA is TGCGCCAGCAGCCCGACAGGGGGTGTCACCGGGGAGCTGTTTTTT.